Given below is one T cell receptor beta chain in context. These data belong to a study of brain metastases from non-small cell lung cancer. Clones were sequenced by immunoSEQ multiplex PCR, and TCRdb holds only the in-frame ones, with some missing. Among 400 to 500 clones listed, 83% were seen once. From germline, CDR1 is SQVTM and CDR2 ANQGSEA. The V and J ends lost 7 bases and 0 bases respectively, with 18 bases between them. The CDR3 length is 16 residues. The TCR originated in a donor aged 40 or over with non-small cell lung cancer. The V call is TRBV29-1, the J call TRBJ1-4; D gene uncertain. The sequenced sample consisted of tissue from a brain metastasis. CDR3 in DNA: TGCAGCGCCCTTCCGGGCCACGGTGCAACTAATGAAAAACTGTTTTTT. This translates into CSALPGHGATNEKLFF.